Following are 25 T cell receptor beta chains from one sample sequenced in a study of blood T cell repertoires in COVID-19. Sequencing was performed with immunoSEQ multiplex PCR; in TCRdb, only in-frame clones are kept and a portion is missing. There are roughly 250,000 clones in the sample; around 82% occur only once, and 4.5% to 6% lies in the top ten. The sample consisted of peripheral blood. The origin of the receptors is a woman aged 80 or over with active or convalescent COVID-19.

The chain joins TRBV2 to TRBJ2-1, with 7 bases aligning to TRBD1. The germline gives CDR1 SNHLY, CDR2 FYNNEI. The V segment lost 7 bases and the J segment 2 bases; nucleotides outside the gene matches: 11. The CDR3 consists of 16 residues. CDR3 bases: TGTGCCAGCAATTTTAGGGACAGCCTAACCTACAATGAGCAGTTCTTC. Translation: CASNFRDSLTYNEQFF.

On this clone: Other nucleotide sequences from this sample produce the same CDR3. The rearrangement uses TRBV28 and TRBJ2-2; no reliable D call. Germline V CDR1 and CDR2: MDHEN, SYDVKM. V was shortened by 1 base and J by 5 bases, with 2 bases between the two germline ends. This CDR3 is 12 amino acids long. The CDR3 bases are TGTGCCAGCAGTTTATCGACCGGGGAGCTGTTTTTT. Protein product: CASSLSTGELFF.

The chain uses TRBV12-3 or TRBV12-4 and TRBJ1-1; the D gene is possibly TRBD1 (5 bases). This CDR3 is built from 13 residues. V shed 5 bases and J shed 4 bases, with 11 bases lying between them. The CDR3 reads CASSLVRATEAFF. The CDR3 region has the DNA TGTGCCAGCAGTCTAGTCAGGGCCACTGAAGCTTTCTTT.

The rearrangement joins TRBV20-1 to TRBJ1-1, with D perhaps matching TRBD1 (6 bases). The CDR3 has 11 amino acids. The V and J ends lost 3 bases and 11 bases respectively, with 13 bases between them. Germline V lookup: CDR1 DFQATT, CDR2 SNEGSKA (reference sequence). The CDR3 is CSARGAELAFF. DNA of the CDR3: TGCAGTGCTAGGGGGGCAGAACTCGCTTTCTTT.

This chain uses TRBV20-1 with TRBJ2-5; D gene uncertain. V was pared by 3 bases and J by 5 bases, with 7 bases between. The germline V gene has CDR1 DFQATT and CDR2 SNEGSKA (reference sequence). The CDR3 sequence is 11 residues long. In nucleotides, the CDR3 is TGCAGTGCTAGCGTCGTGGAGACCCAGTACTTC. Translating gives CSASVVETQYF.

This clone showed up just a few times. The rearrangement links TRBV30 to TRBJ1-2, with D uncertain. With 2 bases removed from V and 0 bases from J, the gap between germline ends came to 7 bases. In germline, CDR1 is GTSNPN, CDR2 SVGIG (reference sequence). CDR3 length: 13 amino acids. The CDR3 is CAWSPGANYGYTF. In DNA form, the CDR3 reads TGTGCCTGGAGTCCGGGAGCTAACTATGGCTACACCTTC. Variable domain in full (rest from reference TRBV30 and TRBJ1-2): SQTIHQWPATLVQPVGSPLSLECTVEGTSNPNLYWYRQAAGRGLQLLFYSVGIGQISSEVPQNLSASRPQDRQFILSSKKLLLSDSGFYLCAWSPGANYGYTFGSGTRLTVV.

This chain uses TRBV7-9 with TRBJ1-2; TRBD1 is a possible D gene (6 bases). V was pared by 0 bases and J by 6 bases, with 17 bases between. This CDR3 contains 16 residues. From germline, CDR1 is SEHNR and CDR2 FQNEAQ (reference sequence). The CDR3 coding sequence is TGTGCCAGCAGCTTAGCGAACCGGCGGGGGGCGGATGGCTACACCTTC. It yields the protein CASSLANRRGADGYTF.

The chain uses TRBV19 and TRBJ1-5, with 12 bases fitting TRBD1. The CDR3 consists of 16 residues. Unmatched junction bases numbered 4, after V lost 6 bases and J lost 1 base. Per the germline V gene, CDR1 is LNHDA and CDR2 is SQIVND (reference sequence). The CDR3: CASRGTGGWSNQPQHF. CDR3 in DNA: TGTGCCAGTAGAGGGACAGGGGGCTGGAGCAATCAGCCCCAGCATTTT. Using reference TRBV19 and TRBJ1-5 for the parts outside the CDR3, the full variable domain is DGGITQSPKYLFRKEGQNVTLSCEQNLNHDAMYWYRQDPGQGLRLIYYSQIVNDFQKGDIAEGYSVSREKKESFPLTVTSAQKNPTAFYLCASRGTGGWSNQPQHFGDGTRLSIL.

The chain has TRBV3-1 (or the pseudogene TRBV3-2) and TRBJ2-7, with 7 bases fitting TRBD2. Germline assignment: CDR1 LGHDT and CDR2 YNNKEL (reference sequence). This CDR3 has 14 amino acids. V lost 0 bases and J lost 9; bases outside the gene matches: 8. The CDR3 sequence: CASSQDGRDRWQYF. The CDR3 DNA reads as TGTGCCAGCAGCCAAGATGGGAGGGACCGGTGGCAGTACTTC.

This chain connects TRBV3-1 (or the pseudogene TRBV3-2) to TRBJ1-2; 7 nucleotides match TRBD1. Germline CDR1 is LGHDT and CDR2 is YNNKEL (reference sequence). After removal of 4 bases from V and 1 base from J, the junction contained 6 bases not matched to a gene. The CDR3 consists of 15 residues. DNA for the CDR3: TGTGCCAGCAGCCTTCGGACAGGTCTTAACTATGGCTACACCTTC. Protein sequence: CASSLRTGLNYGYTF.

This rearrangement joins TRBV28 to TRBJ1-4; 7 bases fit TRBD1. With V trimmed by 5 bases and J by 8 bases, 11 bases remained unmatched. Germline assignment: CDR1 MDHEN and CDR2 SYDVKM. The CDR3 has 15 amino acids. The CDR3 bases are TGTGCCAGCAGTAAGACAGGGTCACGGCGAGAAAAACTGTTTTTT. Encoded protein: CASSKTGSRREKLFF.

The chain uses TRBV4-2 and TRBJ2-2, with D possibly being TRBD2 (6 bases). This CDR3 spans 17 amino acids. Trimming took 0 bases from V and 5 from J, leaving 16 bases between them. CDR1 is LGHNA, CDR2 YNFKEQ, per germline. The CDR3 spells CASSQERQEGITGELFF. The DNA of the CDR3 is TGTGCCAGCAGCCAAGAACGCCAGGAGGGGATTACCGGGGAGCTGTTTTTT.

The genes are TRBV27 and TRBJ2-1; D possibly corresponds to TRBD1 (5 bases). Germline V gene lookup returns CDR1 MNHEY and CDR2 SMNVEV (reference sequence). Trimming left V 5 bases short and J 2 bases short, with 13 bases between. The CDR3 extends over 15 amino acids. CDR3 sequence reads: CASSATGPAYNEQFF. The CDR3, as DNA: TGTGCCAGCAGTGCAACAGGCCCAGCCTACAATGAGCAGTTCTTC.

The chain employs TRBV12-3 or TRBV12-4 and TRBJ1-5; 8 bases match TRBD1. This CDR3 contains 13 residues. With V trimmed by 6 bases and J by 8 bases, 6 bases remained unmatched. CDR3 loop: CASRVDRGKPQHF. As DNA, the CDR3 is TGTGCCAGCAGGGTAGACAGGGGCAAGCCCCAGCATTTT.

The genes are TRBV2 and TRBJ2-7; 7 bases match TRBD2. From germline, CDR1 is SNHLY and CDR2 FYNNEI. There are 13 residues in the CDR3. The V gene end was trimmed by 4 bases and the J gene end by 0 bases; junction bases not matched to a gene: 0. This CDR3 reads CASSGDYSYEQYF. CDR3 nucleotide sequence: TGTGCCAGCAGTGGGGACTACTCCTACGAGCAGTACTTC.

The rearrangement uses TRBV5-1 and TRBJ2-1; 7 nucleotides agree with TRBD2. Germline lookup yields CDR1 SGHRS and CDR2 YFSETQ. The CDR3 has 15 amino acids. V lost 4 bases and J lost 0; bases outside the gene matches: 4. In DNA form, the CDR3 reads TGCGCCAGCAGCGAACCTAGCGGCTCCTACAATGAGCAGTTCTTC. This codes for CASSEPSGSYNEQFF.

This rearrangement joins TRBV14 to TRBJ2-7, with TRBD1 matching over 7 bases. From germline, CDR1 is SGHDN and CDR2 FVKESK. With V trimmed by 0 bases and J by 0 bases, 2 bases remained unmatched. This CDR3 region has 15 residues. The CDR3 DNA sequence: TGTGCCAGCAGCCAAGACTCAGGGGGCTCCTACGAGCAGTACTTC. Translating gives CASSQDSGGSYEQYF.

This sequence joins TRBV7-6 and TRBJ2-1, with TRBD2 matching 7 bases. The CDR3 loop spans 17 amino acids. After removal of 0 bases from V and 5 bases from J, the junction contained 10 bases not matched to a gene. Germline lookup yields CDR1 SGHVS and CDR2 FNYEAQ. The CDR3 DNA is TGTGCCAGCAGCTTAGCGTTTGGGGGAGGGCCCCACAATGAGCAGTTCTTC. Its translation is CASSLAFGGGPHNEQFF.

This clone has a single count. The chain has TRBV5-1 and TRBJ2-3, with 12 nucleotides matching TRBD2. CDR1 is SGHRS and CDR2 is YFSETQ in the germline V gene. The CDR3 runs 16 residues. V lost 3 bases, J lost 0 bases, and 2 bases stayed unmatched. The CDR3 is CASSSGTSGSTDTQYF. DNA for the CDR3: TGCGCCAGCAGCTCCGGGACTAGCGGGAGCACAGATACGCAGTATTTT.

V usage is TRBV4-2 and J usage is TRBJ1-1, with TRBD1 identical over 9 bases. The germline gives CDR1 LGHNA, CDR2 YNFKEQ. The CDR3 length is 16 residues. Germline trimming cut 6 bases from V and 1 base from J; bases unmatched to any gene: 9. This CDR3 is CASRDRDRAANTEAFF. The CDR3 coding sequence is TGTGCCAGCAGGGATAGGGACAGGGCGGCGAACACTGAAGCTTTCTTT.

J is TRBJ2-7 and V is TRBV6-6; 11 bases align to TRBD1. The germline V gene has CDR1 MNHNY and CDR2 SVGAGI (reference sequence). The CDR3 sequence is 17 residues long. The J segment lost 5 bases and the V segment lost 5 bases, leaving 14 bases of the junction unmatched. Here the CDR3 reads CASSPWTGGQVFHEQYF. The CDR3 DNA is TGTGCCAGCAGTCCTTGGACAGGGGGCCAGGTATTCCACGAGCAGTACTTC.

The chain is built from TRBV5-4 and TRBJ2-2; 12 bases agree with TRBD2. CDR3 size: 16 residues. V gave up 5 bases and J gave up 0 bases; unmatched junction bases: 2. Germline CDR1 reads SGHNT; CDR2 reads YYREEE (reference sequence). In DNA form, the CDR3 reads TGTGCCAGCAGACCTAGCGGGGGGGCGAACACCGGGGAGCTGTTTTTT. Translated: CASRPSGGANTGELFF.

The chain recombines TRBV10-1 with TRBJ2-5; a weak D match, TRBD2 (6 bases). Looked up from germline, CDR1 is WNHNN and CDR2 is SYGVQD (reference sequence). Trimming left V 3 bases short and J 4 bases short, with 12 bases between. This CDR3 contains 14 residues. The CDR3 region is CASSDGGFSETQYF. CDR3 nucleotides: TGCGCCAGCAGTGACGGGGGATTTTCAGAGACCCAGTACTTC.

V and J are TRBV27 and TRBJ1-5; 7 bases line up with TRBD1. Germline CDR1 reads MNHEY; CDR2 reads SMNVEV (reference sequence). The CDR3 extends over 16 amino acids. V lost 5 bases and J lost 1; bases outside the gene matches: 8. CDR3 region: CASSRFGTASNQPQHF. In DNA form, the CDR3 reads TGTGCCAGCAGTCGGTTTGGGACAGCCAGCAATCAGCCCCAGCATTTT.

This chain connects TRBV19 to TRBJ2-2, with a weak D call TRBD1 (5 bases). This CDR3 has 15 amino acids. Germline lookup yields CDR1 LNHDA and CDR2 SQIVND (reference sequence). V was clipped by 3 bases and J by 8 bases, with 16 bases between them. The CDR3 is CASSIGARTVGELFF. As DNA, the CDR3 is TGTGCCAGTAGTATTGGGGCTCGAACCGTGGGGGAGCTGTTTTTT.